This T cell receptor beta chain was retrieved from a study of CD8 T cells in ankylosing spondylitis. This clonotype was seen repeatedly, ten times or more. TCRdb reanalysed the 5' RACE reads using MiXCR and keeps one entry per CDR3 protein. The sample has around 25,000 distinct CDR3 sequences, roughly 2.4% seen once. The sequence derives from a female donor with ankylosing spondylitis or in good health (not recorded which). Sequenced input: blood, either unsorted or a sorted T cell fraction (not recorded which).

CDR3 bases: TGTGCCAGCAGCGGACAGGCTCCTAATTCACCCCTCCACTTT. This gives the protein CASSGQAPNSPLHF. The chain combines TRBV9 with TRBJ1-6; perhaps TRBD1 as D (6 bases). V gave up 3 bases and J gave up 6 bases, with 10 bases separating them. The CDR3 is 14 residues long. CDR1 and CDR2 (germline): SGDLS, YYNGEE.